This T cell receptor (beta chain) was identified in a study of cytomegalovirus exposure and HLA in healthy donors. Study findings and constraints: The authors assumed roughly uniform sequencing depth across donors for presence/absence analyses. Reportedly, fewer N-insertions than the approximately 700-donor mean appeared in an Asian-associated ancestry cluster in a later analysis.

A multiplex PCR was run with 60 Vbeta primers and 13 Jbeta primers. Here immunoSEQ multiplex PCR was the method, and the copy in TCRdb shows in-frame clones only, minus some. The top ten clones hold about 2.9% of a sample with about 88,000 clones, 65% to 85% of them seen once. The germline V and J ends were trimmed by 4 bases and 6 bases, with 12 bases remaining between them. This CDR3 is 13 amino acids long. Germline CDR1 is SNHLY and CDR2 is FYNNEI. Details on this clone: No antigen is known for it.

The clonotype comes from a young man in good health and CMV-seronegative. This chain joins TRBV2 and TRBJ1-1; D uncertain. Sequenced: PBMCs. The CDR3 is CASSAAGGAEAFF. In DNA, the CDR3 is TGTGCCAGCAGTGCGGCGGGTGGGGCTGAAGCTTTCTTT.